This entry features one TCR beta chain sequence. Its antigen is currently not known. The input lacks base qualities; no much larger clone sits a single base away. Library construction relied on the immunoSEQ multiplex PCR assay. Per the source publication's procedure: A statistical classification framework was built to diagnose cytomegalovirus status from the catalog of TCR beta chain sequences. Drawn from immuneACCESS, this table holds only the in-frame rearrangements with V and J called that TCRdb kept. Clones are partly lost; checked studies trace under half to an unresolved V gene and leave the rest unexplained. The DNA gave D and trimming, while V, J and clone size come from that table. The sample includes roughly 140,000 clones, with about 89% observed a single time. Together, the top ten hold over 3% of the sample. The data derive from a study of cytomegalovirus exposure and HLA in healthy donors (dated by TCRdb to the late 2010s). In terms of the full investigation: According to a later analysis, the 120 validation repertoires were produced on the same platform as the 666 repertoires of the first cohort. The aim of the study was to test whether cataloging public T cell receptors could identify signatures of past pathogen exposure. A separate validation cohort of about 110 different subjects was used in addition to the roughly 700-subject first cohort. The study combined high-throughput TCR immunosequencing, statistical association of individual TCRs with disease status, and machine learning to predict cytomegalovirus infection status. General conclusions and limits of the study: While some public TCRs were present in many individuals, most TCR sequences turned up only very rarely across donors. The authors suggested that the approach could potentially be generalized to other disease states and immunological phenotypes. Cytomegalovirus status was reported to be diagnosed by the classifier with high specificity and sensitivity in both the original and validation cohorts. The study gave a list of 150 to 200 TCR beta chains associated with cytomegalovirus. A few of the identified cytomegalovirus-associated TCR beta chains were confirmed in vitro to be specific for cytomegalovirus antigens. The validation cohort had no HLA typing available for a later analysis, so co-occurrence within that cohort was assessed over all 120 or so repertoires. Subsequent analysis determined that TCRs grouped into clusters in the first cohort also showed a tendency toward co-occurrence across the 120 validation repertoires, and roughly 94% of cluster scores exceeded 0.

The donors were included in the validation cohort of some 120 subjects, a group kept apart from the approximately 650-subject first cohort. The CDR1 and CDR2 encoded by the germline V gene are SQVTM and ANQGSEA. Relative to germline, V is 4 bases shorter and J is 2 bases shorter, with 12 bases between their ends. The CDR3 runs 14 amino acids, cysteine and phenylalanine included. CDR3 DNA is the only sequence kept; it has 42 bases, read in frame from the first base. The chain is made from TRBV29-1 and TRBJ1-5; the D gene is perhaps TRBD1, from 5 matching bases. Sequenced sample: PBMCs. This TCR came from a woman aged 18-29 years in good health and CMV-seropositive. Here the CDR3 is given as CSVATQQGNQPQHF. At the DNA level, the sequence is TGCAGCGTTGCGACTCAACAGGGCAATCAGCCCCAGCATTTT.